This T cell receptor beta chain is from a study of cytomegalovirus exposure and HLA in healthy donors. In nominal health when sampled, donors likely had unrecorded immune exposures nonetheless. Researchers ran the PCR with 60 Vbeta and 13 Jbeta primers. The repertoire was sequenced with immunoSEQ multiplex PCR; TCRdb's copy has only in-frame clones and lacks some. Among approximately 60,000 clones listed, 80% to 85% were seen once. V lost 1 base and J 0 bases, leaving 8 bases between the germline ends. The germline gives CDR1 SGHRS, CDR2 YFSETQ. The length of the CDR3 is 14 residues. Of note for this clone: The antigen is undetermined.

Whole-study results and caveats: It was likely that a cluster of highly shared sequence variants was a sequencing artifact. An analysis that was carried out later associated 16,951 TCR beta sequences with HLA alleles at 0.05 false discovery rate.

The rearrangement uses TRBV5-1 and TRBJ2-7; D gene ambiguous. Sequenced: PBMCs. This TCR was sampled from a man aged 25-45 years in good health and CMV-seronegative. Here the CDR3 DNA reads TGCGCCAGCAGCTTGTCCACCTACTCCTACGAGCAGTACTTC. It translates to CASSLSTYSYEQYF. Together with reference TRBV5-1 and TRBJ2-7, the CDR3 gives the full variable domain: KAGVTQTPRYLIKTRGQQVTLSCSPISGHRSVSWYQQTPGQGLQFLFEYFSETQRNKGNFPGRFSGRQFSNSRSEMNVSTLELGDSALYLCASSLSTYSYEQYFGPGTRLTVT.